This T cell receptor (beta chain) was documented in a study of identical twins. The cDNA had a unique molecular identifier and a template-switch universal primer site. TCRdb re-derived calls from the 5' RACE reads in MiXCR, one entry per CDR3 protein. The sample shows some 1,600,000 distinct CDR3 sequences, under 35% of them seen only once. The CDR3 loop spans 14 amino acids. CDR1 is DFQATT and CDR2 is SNEGSKA in the germline V gene (reference sequence). Input material: cord blood. The sequence was collected from a newborn girl in good health. The chain links TRBV20-1 to TRBJ2-5; TRBD2 is a possible D gene (5 bases). TRBJ2-7 explains the end of the DNA better; the J call may be wrong. The chain's CDR3 is CSARDSSEVYEQYF. The DNA of the CDR3 is TGCAGTGCTAGAGATAGTAGCGAAGTCTACGAGCAGTACTTC.